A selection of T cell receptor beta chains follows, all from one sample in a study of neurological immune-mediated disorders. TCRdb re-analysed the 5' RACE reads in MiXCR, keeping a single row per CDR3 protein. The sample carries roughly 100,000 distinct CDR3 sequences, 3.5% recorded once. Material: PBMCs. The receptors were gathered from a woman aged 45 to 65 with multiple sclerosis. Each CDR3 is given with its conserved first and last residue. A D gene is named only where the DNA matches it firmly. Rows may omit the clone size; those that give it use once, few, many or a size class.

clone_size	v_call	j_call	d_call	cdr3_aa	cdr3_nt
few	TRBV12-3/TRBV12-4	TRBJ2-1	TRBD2	CASSWGLAGTYFYNEQFF	TGTGCCAGCAGCTGGGGGCTAGCGGGGACGTACTTCTACAATGAGCAGTTCTTC
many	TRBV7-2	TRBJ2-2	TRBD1	CASSPRLTGINTGELFF	TGTGCCAGCAGCCCCCGACTGACAGGGATTAACACCGGGGAGCTGTTTTTT
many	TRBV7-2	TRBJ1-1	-	CASSFRGGYTEAFF	TGTGCCAGCAGCTTTCGGGGGGGCTACACTGAAGCTTTCTTT
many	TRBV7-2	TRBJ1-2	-	CASSPAGLGYGYTF	TGTGCCAGCAGCCCGGCGGGTCTGGGCTATGGCTACACCTTC
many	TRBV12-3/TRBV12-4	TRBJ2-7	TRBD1	CASSVDRGYEQYF	TGTGCCAGCAGTGTGGACAGGGGCTACGAGCAGTACTTC
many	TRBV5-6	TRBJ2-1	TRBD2	CASSWGGEVSNEQFF	TGTGCCAGCAGCTGGGGGGGGGAAGTATCCAATGAGCAGTTCTTC
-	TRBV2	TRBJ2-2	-	CASSPQPNTGELFF	TGTGCCAGCAGTCCACAACCGAACACCGGGGAGCTGTTTTTT
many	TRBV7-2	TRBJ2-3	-	CASSFVTDTQYF	TGTGCCAGCAGCTTCGTCACAGATACGCAGTATTTT
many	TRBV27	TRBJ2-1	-	CASSLLGYNEQFF	TGTGCCAGCAGTTTATTGGGGTACAATGAGCAGTTCTTC
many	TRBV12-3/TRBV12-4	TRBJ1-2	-	CASKGLYGYTF	TGTGCCAGCAAAGGGCTTTATGGCTACACCTTC
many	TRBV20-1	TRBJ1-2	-	CSANTGNSNYGYTF	TGCAGTGCAAACACAGGGAACTCTAACTATGGCTACACCTTC
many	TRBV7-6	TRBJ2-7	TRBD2	CASSHPRGGQTYEQYF	TGTGCCAGCAGTCACCCGCGGGGGGGGCAAACCTACGAGCAGTACTTC
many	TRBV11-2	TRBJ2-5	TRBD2	CASSQGLGETQYF	TGTGCCAGCAGCCAGGGACTAGGGGAGACCCAGTACTTC
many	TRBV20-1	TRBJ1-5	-	CSAADVSNQPQHF	TGCAGTGCGGCGGATGTTAGCAATCAGCCCCAGCATTTT
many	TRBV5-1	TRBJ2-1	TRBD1	CASSLPGQGYEQFF	TGCGCCAGCAGCTTACCGGGACAGGGCTATGAGCAGTTCTTC
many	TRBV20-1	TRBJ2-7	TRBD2	CSAITGTSDYEQYF	TGCAGTGCTATCACCGGGACTAGCGACTACGAGCAGTACTTC
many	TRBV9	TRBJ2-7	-	CASSSRDRDYEQYF	TGTGCCAGCAGCTCCCGGGACCGAGATTACGAGCAGTACTTC
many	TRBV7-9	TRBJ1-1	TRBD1	CASSHSRQGFMAEAFF	TGTGCCAGCAGCCATTCCCGACAGGGGTTCATGGCTGAAGCTTTCTTT
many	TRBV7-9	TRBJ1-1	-	CASSFRKNTEAFF	TGTGCCAGCAGCTTTCGGAAGAACACTGAAGCTTTCTTT
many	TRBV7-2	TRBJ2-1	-	CASSLGQTANEQFF	TGTGCCAGCAGCTTAGGGCAGACCGCCAATGAGCAGTTCTTC
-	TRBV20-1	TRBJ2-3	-	CSAWDKNTDTQYF	TGCAGTGCCTGGGACAAAAACACAGATACGCAGTATTTT
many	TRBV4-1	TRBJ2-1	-	CASSAQMGTHNEQFF	TGCGCCAGCAGCGCCCAAATGGGCACTCACAATGAGCAGTTCTTC
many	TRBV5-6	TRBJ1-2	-	CASSSGLIFMDF	TGTGCCAGCAGCTCTGGACTGATTTTTATGGACTTC
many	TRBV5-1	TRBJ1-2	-	CASSPLTEYGYTF	TGCGCCAGCAGCCCGCTCACAGAGTATGGCTACACCTTC
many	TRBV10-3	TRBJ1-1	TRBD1	CAISDPATDRDTEAFF	TGTGCCATCAGTGACCCTGCCACGGACAGGGACACTGAAGCTTTCTTT
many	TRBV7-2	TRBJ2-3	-	CASSLGVLAADTQYF	TGTGCCAGCAGCTTAGGTGTCCTAGCAGCAGATACGCAGTATTTT
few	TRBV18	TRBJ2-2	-	CASSPRAEVNTGELFF	TGTGCCAGCTCACCACGAGCGGAGGTGAACACCGGGGAGCTGTTTTTT
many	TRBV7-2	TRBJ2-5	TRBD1	CASSPGQVIQETQYF	TGTGCCAGCAGCCCGGGACAGGTGATCCAAGAGACCCAGTACTTC
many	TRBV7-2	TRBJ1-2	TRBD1	CASSTTGTANYGYTF	TGTGCCAGCAGTACAACCGGGACAGCTAACTATGGCTACACCTTC
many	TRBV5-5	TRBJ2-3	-	CASSSQPGLGGTDTQYF	TGTGCCAGCAGCTCCCAACCGGGACTGGGAGGCACAGATACGCAGTATTTT
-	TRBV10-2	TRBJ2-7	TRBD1	CASWGQGGAFGFEQYF	TGCGCCAGCTGGGGACAGGGGGGCGCATTCGGCTTCGAGCAGTACTTC
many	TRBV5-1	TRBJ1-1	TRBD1	CASSSWDSHGAFF	TGCGCCAGCAGCTCCTGGGACAGTCACGGCGCTTTCTTT
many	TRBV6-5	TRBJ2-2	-	CAIRGLAGELFF	TGTGCCATCCGGGGGTTGGCCGGGGAGCTGTTTTTT
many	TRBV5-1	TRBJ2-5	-	CASSGGYQETQYF	TGCGCCAGCAGTGGGGGCTACCAAGAGACCCAGTACTTC
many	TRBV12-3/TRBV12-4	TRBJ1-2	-	CASGVTGVNYGYTF	TGTGCCAGCGGCGTGACAGGTGTTAACTATGGCTACACCTTC
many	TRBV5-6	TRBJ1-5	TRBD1	CASSDSGGVQPQHF	TGTGCCAGCAGCGACTCAGGGGGCGTACAGCCCCAGCATTTT
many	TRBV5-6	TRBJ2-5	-	CASSLVNGLETQYF	TGTGCCAGCAGCTTGGTAAATGGGTTGGAGACCCAGTACTTC
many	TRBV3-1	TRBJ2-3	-	CASSQDLTRRADTQYF	TGTGCCAGCAGCCAAGACCTGACTAGGAGGGCAGATACGCAGTATTTT
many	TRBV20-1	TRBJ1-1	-	CSAGGVASGTEAFF	TGCAGTGCCGGGGGAGTAGCTTCTGGGACTGAAGCTTTCTTT
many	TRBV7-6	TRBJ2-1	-	CASSFLARDEQFF	TGTGCCAGCAGCTTTCTAGCGAGGGATGAGCAGTTCTTC